This T cell receptor (beta chain) was observed in a study of cytomegalovirus exposure and HLA in healthy donors. V was shortened by 0 bases and J by 11 bases, with 19 bases between the two germline ends. The CDR3 is made up of 15 amino acids. Germline values: CDR1 MGHRA, CDR2 YSYEKL. Notes on the study in general: Analyzed later, most CMV-associated TCR beta chains appeared HLA-restricted.

Both 60 Vbeta primers and 13 Jbeta primers went into the PCR. TCRdb keeps only in-frame clones here, not all; method: immunoSEQ multiplex PCR. The sample lists 120,000 or so clones; more than 65% were seen once. About this clone: Its antigen is still unknown.

Sequencing input: PBMCs. The V and J genes are TRBV4-1 and TRBJ1-1, with a tentative D call TRBD1 (5 bases). This receptor was obtained from a man aged 25-45 years in good health and CMV-seropositive. The CDR3: CASSQDSSRIGGAFF. CDR3 nucleotides: TGCGCCAGCAGCCAAGATAGCTCGCGGATCGGGGGTGCTTTCTTT.